The sample holds one count of the clone carrying this T cell receptor beta chain. The record originates from a study of blood T cell repertoires in COVID-19. Study information: In each case, the material was cDNA or gDNA derived from T cells, B-cell-depleted T cells, or PBMCs.

Trimming shortened V by 3 bases and J by 6 bases, and 18 bases separated the two germline ends. The CDR3 is made up of 16 amino acids. CDR1 and CDR2 from the germline V gene are LGHDT and YNNKEL (reference sequence). Method: immunoSEQ multiplex PCR; TCRdb's copy keeps in-frame clones and lacks some. The table shows roughly 400,000 clones, with roughly 91% occurring only once. This sequence joins TRBV3-1 (or the pseudogene TRBV3-2) and TRBJ2-1; tentative D call: TRBD2 (7 bases). This TCR was recovered from a woman in her twenties or thirties who had recovered from COVID-19. The sequencing sample was made of PBMCs or T cells enriched from blood (not recorded which). The CDR3 DNA reads as TGTGCCAGCAGCCATACGGGCAGGGGCGGGGGCAATGAGCAGTTCTTC. Residues: CASSHTGRGGGNEQFF.